These 21 T cell receptor beta chains came from one sample sequenced in a study of Ad26.COV2.S vaccination and SARS-CoV-2 variants. Treatment in this sample: about 20 received Ad26.COV2.S at low or high dose, single or two shots; 5 received placebo; per-sample allocation not given. The investigators took samples on day 63 after the first vaccine or placebo injection. Sequenced by immunoSEQ multiplex PCR; TCRdb stores in-frame clones only, minus some. The sample holds approximately 500,000 clones; around nine tenths are singletons and the top ten take roughly 13%. Source: peripheral blood, taken in a trial of Ad26.COV2.S vaccine versus placebo. All receptors derive from a person between 18 and 60 years old who received the Ad26.COV2.S COVID-19 vaccine or a placebo.

This chain links TRBV28 with TRBJ2-3; TRBD1 matches 9 bases. The CDR3 is made up of 14 amino acids. V shed 6 bases and J 4 bases; nucleotides not matched to a gene: 5. Germline CDR1 reads MDHEN; CDR2 reads SYDVKM. CDR3 bases: TGTGCCAGCAGCTGGGACAGGGTGGCAGATACGCAGTATTTT. This sequence encodes CASSWDRVADTQYF.

CDR3 loop: CASSSDSYNEQFF. As DNA, the CDR3 is TGTGCCAGCAGCTCAGACTCCTACAATGAGCAGTTCTTC. The chain is built from TRBV7-9 and TRBJ2-1, with unresolved D. The CDR3 is 13 residues long. Trimming took off 4 bases at V and 0 bases at J, with 4 bases between the two ends. The germline gives CDR1 SEHNR, CDR2 FQNEAQ (reference sequence).

The genes are TRBV28 and TRBJ2-7, with 11 bases aligning to TRBD2. CDR3 length: 15 amino acids. CDR1 MDHEN and CDR2 SYDVKM come from the germline V gene. Trimming at V came to 1 base and at J to 6 bases, leaving 5 bases not matched to a gene. The CDR3 reads CASSLSQLAGVEQYF. CDR3 in DNA: TGTGCCAGCAGTTTATCGCAACTAGCGGGAGTCGAGCAGTACTTC. Looking up the rest from reference TRBV28 and TRBJ2-7 gives the full variable domain: DVKVTQSSRYLVKRTGEKVFLECVQDMDHENMFWYRQDPGLGLRLIYFSYDVKMKEKGDIPEGYSVSREKKERFSLILESASTNQTSMYLCASSLSQLAGVEQYFGPGTRLTVT.

This clone appeared once. The rearrangement joins TRBV30 to TRBJ2-3; 8 nucleotides align to TRBD2. CDR3 length: 14 residues. Germline V gene data show CDR1 as GTSNPN and CDR2 as SVGIG (reference sequence). After removal of 5 bases from V and 3 bases from J, the junction contained 7 bases not matched to a gene. CDR3 amino acids: CAWGLAGATDTQYF. The CDR3 DNA is TGTGCCTGGGGACTAGCCGGAGCGACAGATACGCAGTATTTT.

This clone was detected once. The rearrangement joins TRBV7-6 to TRBJ2-1, with 8 bases that match TRBD2. J was trimmed by 1 base and V by 5 bases; bases with no gene match: 13. Germline loops: CDR1 SGHVS, CDR2 FNYEAQ. This CDR3 has 18 residues. The CDR3 protein is CASSPTPGGRGSYNEQFF. In DNA, the CDR3 is TGTGCCAGCAGCCCAACACCGGGGGGGCGAGGGTCCTACAATGAGCAGTTCTTC.

The genes are TRBV29-1 and TRBJ2-5; D may be TRBD1 (7 bases). The V end was cut by 5 bases, the J end by 4 bases, with 17 bases between. This CDR3 has 14 residues. Per germline, CDR1 SQVTM and CDR2 ANQGSEA. CDR3 bases: TGCAGCGTTACGTCAGGGGGGAGTGCAGAGACCCAGTACTTC. Translation gives CSVTSGGSAETQYF.

The V gene is TRBV5-6, the J gene TRBJ1-5; D is undetermined. The germline gives CDR1 SGHDT, CDR2 YYEEEE. V was trimmed by 4 bases and J by 3 bases, leaving 11 bases between them. There are 14 residues in the CDR3. The CDR3: CASSLAGVNQPQHF. For the CDR3, the DNA is TGTGCCAGCAGCCTGGCGGGAGTCAATCAGCCCCAGCATTTT.

The J gene is TRBJ1-3, the V gene TRBV28, with D possibly being TRBD1 (5 bases). Deletions cut 7 bases from V and 5 bases from J, with 18 bases between. This CDR3 contains 15 residues. Germline-derived CDR1 and CDR2 are MDHEN and SYDVKM. The CDR3 region is CASIPQVGERNTIYF. For the CDR3, the DNA is TGTGCCAGCATCCCCCAGGTAGGGGAGAGAAACACCATATATTTT.

The chain links TRBV7-2 to TRBJ2-7, with unresolved D. Germline V gives CDR1 SGHTA, CDR2 FQGNSA. Trimming stripped 5 bases from V and 1 base from J, with 9 bases between. This CDR3 has 13 residues. The CDR3 nucleotides read TGTGCCAGCAGCCGATCGCCTTCCTACGAGCAGTACTTC. This translates into CASSRSPSYEQYF.

The chain joins TRBV27 to TRBJ2-7; 7 nucleotides match TRBD2. The CDR3 spans 13 residues. From germline, CDR1 is MNHEY and CDR2 SMNVEV (reference sequence). V gave up 6 bases and J gave up 2 bases; unmatched junction bases: 4. The CDR3 loop is CASSRGLAYEQYF. The CDR3 DNA is TGTGCCAGCAGCCGAGGACTAGCCTACGAGCAGTACTTC.

This chain links TRBV30 with TRBJ1-2; no clear D. V was pared by 1 base and J by 8 bases, with 23 bases between. The CDR3 has 16 amino acids. From germline, CDR1 is GTSNPN and CDR2 SVGIG (reference sequence). The CDR3 protein is CAWSARGSHSPQGYTF. CDR3 nucleotide sequence: TGTGCCTGGAGTGCCCGGGGATCCCACAGCCCCCAGGGCTACACCTTC.

The chain links TRBV7-2 to TRBJ2-3, with D perhaps TRBD1 or TRBD2 (5 bases each). The length of the CDR3 is 15 residues. CDR1 SGHTA and CDR2 FQGNSA come from the germline V gene. Trimming removed 1 base at V and 8 bases at J, with 16 bases between. CDR3 in DNA: TGTGCCAGCAGCTTAGTAGTGGGACCCTTGAGTACGCAGTATTTT. Its protein product is CASSLVVGPLSTQYF.

V usage is TRBV5-1 and J usage is TRBJ2-3, with TRBD2 matching 7 bases. The CDR3 runs to 16 residues. V shed 0 bases and J 2 bases; nucleotides not matched to a gene: 6. The V gene's germline CDR1 is SGHRS and CDR2 YFSETQ. The CDR3: CASSLVPSGNTDTQYF. Written as DNA, the CDR3 is TGCGCCAGCAGCTTGGTTCCTAGCGGTAACACAGATACGCAGTATTTT. The whole variable domain, filled in from reference TRBV5-1 and TRBJ2-3, reads KAGVTQTPRYLIKTRGQQVTLSCSPISGHRSVSWYQQTPGQGLQFLFEYFSETQRNKGNFPGRFSGRQFSNSRSEMNVSTLELGDSALYLCASSLVPSGNTDTQYFGPGTRLTVL.

The rearrangement links TRBV6-6 to TRBJ1-1, with D unresolved. Trimming removed 7 bases from V and 0 bases from J, with 3 bases in between. The CDR3 is 11 amino acids. Germline CDR1 and CDR2: MNHNY and SVGAGI (reference sequence). The chain's CDR3 is CASKLNTEAFF. CDR3 sequence (DNA): TGTGCCAGCAAATTGAACACTGAAGCTTTCTTT.

This sequence joins TRBV7-3 and TRBJ2-1; 9 bases are a match to TRBD1. V was clipped by 5 bases and J by 9 bases; unmatched bases: 8. Germline CDR1 and CDR2: SGHTA and FQGTGA. The CDR3 runs 14 residues. The CDR3 protein is CASSPQTGGSEQFF. The CDR3 DNA is TGTGCCAGCAGCCCGCAAACAGGGGGCTCTGAGCAGTTCTTC.

The rearrangement uses TRBV7-2 and TRBJ2-7; 8 nucleotides line up with TRBD1. The CDR3 is 14 residues long. CDR1 is SGHTA, CDR2 FQGNSA, per germline. The ends lost 5 bases at V and 3 bases at J; junction bases unmatched: 6. The CDR3 protein is CASSPRTGNYEQYF. The CDR3 DNA reads TGTGCCAGCAGCCCCCGGACAGGGAACTACGAGCAGTACTTC.

This sequence joins TRBV6-5 and TRBJ1-5; TRBD1 is a possible D gene (5 bases). Germline loops: CDR1 MNHEY, CDR2 SVGAGI. V was clipped by 6 bases and J by 1 base, with 13 bases between them. This CDR3 has 15 amino acids. The CDR3 sequence is CASRVSRDSNQPQHF. Here the CDR3 DNA reads TGTGCCAGCAGAGTCAGCAGGGACAGCAATCAGCCCCAGCATTTT.

The gene calls are TRBV30 and TRBJ2-2; D is unclear. V gave up 3 bases and J gave up 4 bases, with 6 bases separating them. Germline values: CDR1 GTSNPN, CDR2 SVGIG (reference sequence). This CDR3 contains 12 residues. CDR3 region: CAWRKFTGELFF. The CDR3 coding sequence is TGTGCCTGGAGGAAGTTCACCGGGGAGCTGTTTTTT.

V usage is TRBV7-2 and J usage is TRBJ2-3; D is undetermined. Germline V gene data show CDR1 as SGHTA and CDR2 as FQGNSA. The CDR3 is 13 residues long. Trimming took 6 bases from V and 0 from J, leaving 7 bases between them. The CDR3 DNA follows: TGTGCCAGCAGGTTGACTAGCACAGATACGCAGTATTTT. Translation: CASRLTSTDTQYF.

The rearrangement links TRBV6-5 to TRBJ1-4; the D gene is possibly TRBD1 (5 bases). This CDR3 contains 14 residues. Germline values: CDR1 MNHEY, CDR2 SVGAGI. Trimming pared 2 bases from V and 8 bases from J, leaving 12 bases between. CDR3 sequence (DNA): TGTGCCAGCAGTTACGGGCAGGGTCGCGAAAAACTGTTTTTT. Protein product: CASSYGQGREKLFF.

The J gene is TRBJ1-5, the V gene TRBV6-2 or TRBV6-3; 9 bases align to TRBD1. CDR1 is MNHEY, CDR2 SVGEGT, per germline. The CDR3 runs to 16 residues. V lost 6 bases to trimming and J lost 3 bases; unmatched junction nucleotides: 9. CDR3 DNA: TGTGCCAGCAGCCCAGCACAGGGGGCGTCCAATCAGCCCCAGCATTTT. Residues: CASSPAQGASNQPQHF.